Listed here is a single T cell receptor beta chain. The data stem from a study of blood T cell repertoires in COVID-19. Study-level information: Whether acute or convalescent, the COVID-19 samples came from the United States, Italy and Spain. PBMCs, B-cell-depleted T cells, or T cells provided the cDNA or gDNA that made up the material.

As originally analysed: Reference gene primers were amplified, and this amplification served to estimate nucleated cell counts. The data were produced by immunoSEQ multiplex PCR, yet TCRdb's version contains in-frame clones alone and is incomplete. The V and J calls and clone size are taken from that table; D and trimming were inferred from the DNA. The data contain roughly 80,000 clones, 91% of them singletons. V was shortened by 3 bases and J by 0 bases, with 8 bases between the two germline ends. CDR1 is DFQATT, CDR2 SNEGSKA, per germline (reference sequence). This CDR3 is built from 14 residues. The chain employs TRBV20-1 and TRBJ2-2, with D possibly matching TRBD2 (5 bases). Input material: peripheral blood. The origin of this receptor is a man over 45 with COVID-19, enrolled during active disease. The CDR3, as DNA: TGCAGTGCTAGTAGGCGGGCGAACACCGGGGAGCTGTTTTTT. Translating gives CSASRRANTGELFF.